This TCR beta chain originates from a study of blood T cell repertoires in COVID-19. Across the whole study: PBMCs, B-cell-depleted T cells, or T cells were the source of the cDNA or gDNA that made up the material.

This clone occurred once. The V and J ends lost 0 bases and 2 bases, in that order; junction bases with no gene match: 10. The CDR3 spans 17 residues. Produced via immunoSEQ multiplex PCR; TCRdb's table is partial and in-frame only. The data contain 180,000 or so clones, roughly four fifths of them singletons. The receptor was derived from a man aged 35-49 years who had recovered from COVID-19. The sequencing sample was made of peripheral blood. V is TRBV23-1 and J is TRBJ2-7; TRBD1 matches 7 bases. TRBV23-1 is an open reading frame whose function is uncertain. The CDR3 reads CASSQSGDSRTPYEQYF. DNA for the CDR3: TGCGCCAGCAGTCAATCGGGGGACAGTCGCACCCCCTACGAGCAGTACTTC.